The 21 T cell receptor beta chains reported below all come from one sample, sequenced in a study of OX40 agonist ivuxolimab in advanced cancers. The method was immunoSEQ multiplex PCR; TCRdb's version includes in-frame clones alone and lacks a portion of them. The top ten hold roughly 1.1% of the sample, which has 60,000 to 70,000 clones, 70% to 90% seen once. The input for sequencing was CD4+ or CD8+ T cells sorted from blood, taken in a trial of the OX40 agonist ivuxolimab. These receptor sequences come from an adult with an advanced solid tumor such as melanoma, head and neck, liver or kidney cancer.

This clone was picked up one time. This CDR3 is CATSRDTGGFQETQYF. DNA for the CDR3: TGTGCCACCAGCAGAGATACCGGGGGCTTCCAAGAGACCCAGTACTTC. This chain joins TRBV15 and TRBJ2-5; D may be TRBD1 or TRBD2 (6 bases each). This CDR3 is built from 16 residues. V lost 0 bases and J lost 1, with 12 bases in between. CDR1 and CDR2 (germline): LNHNV, YYDKDF (reference sequence).

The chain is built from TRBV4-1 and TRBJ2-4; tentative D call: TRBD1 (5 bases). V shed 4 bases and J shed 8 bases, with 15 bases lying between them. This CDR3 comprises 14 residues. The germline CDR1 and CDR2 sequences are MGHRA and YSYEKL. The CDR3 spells CASSLARVVDIQYF. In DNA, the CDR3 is TGCGCCAGCAGCCTCGCCAGGGTGGTTGACATTCAGTACTTC.

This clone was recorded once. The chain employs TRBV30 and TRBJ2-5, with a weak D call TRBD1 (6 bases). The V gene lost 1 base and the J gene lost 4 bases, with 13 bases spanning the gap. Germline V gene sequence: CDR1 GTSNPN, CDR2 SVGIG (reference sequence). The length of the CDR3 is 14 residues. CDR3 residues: CAWSAFGGVETQYF. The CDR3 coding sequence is TGTGCCTGGAGTGCCTTTGGGGGCGTAGAGACCCAGTACTTC.

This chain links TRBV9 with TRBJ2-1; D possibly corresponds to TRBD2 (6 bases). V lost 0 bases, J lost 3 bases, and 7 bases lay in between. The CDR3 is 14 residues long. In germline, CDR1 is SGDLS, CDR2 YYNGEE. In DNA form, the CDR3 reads TGTGCCAGCAGCGTAGATAGCGGCTACAATGAGCAGTTCTTC. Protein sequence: CASSVDSGYNEQFF.

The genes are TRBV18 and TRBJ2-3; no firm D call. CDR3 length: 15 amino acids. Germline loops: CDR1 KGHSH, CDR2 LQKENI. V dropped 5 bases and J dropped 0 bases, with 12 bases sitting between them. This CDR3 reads CASSGMTGSTDTQYF. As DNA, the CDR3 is TGTGCCAGCTCAGGAATGACGGGCAGCACAGATACGCAGTATTTT.

The DNA for the CDR3 is TGTGCCACCAGACGGGACAGAAACAATGAGCAGTTCTTC. Translating it yields CATRRDRNNEQFF. The chain links TRBV15 to TRBJ2-1, with 7 bases matching TRBD1. This CDR3 is built from 13 residues. Looked up from germline, CDR1 is LNHNV and CDR2 is YYDKDF (reference sequence). V shed 6 bases and J 5 bases; nucleotides not matched to a gene: 4.

CDR3: CASKDRGLGREKLFF. CDR3 in DNA: TGTGCCAGTAAAGACAGGGGGTTGGGTAGGGAAAAACTGTTTTTT. The gene calls are TRBV19 and TRBJ1-4; 9 bases map to TRBD1. The length of the CDR3 is 15 residues. The germline V gene has CDR1 LNHDA and CDR2 SQIVND (reference sequence). V gave up 7 bases and J gave up 8 bases; unmatched junction bases: 11.

The chain's CDR3 is CASSKGTSGTPDEQYF. The CDR3 DNA sequence: TGCGCCAGCAGCAAAGGGACTAGCGGGACACCTGACGAGCAGTACTTC. The chain carries TRBV5-1 and TRBJ2-7; 13 bases align to TRBD2. Germline CDR1 SGHRS, CDR2 YFSETQ. The CDR3 covers 16 residues. V trimming: 4 bases; J trimming: 5 bases; junction bases outside the gene matches: 9. The variable domain in full, completed from reference TRBV5-1 and TRBJ2-7, reads KAGVTQTPRYLIKTRGQQVTLSCSPISGHRSVSWYQQTPGQGLQFLFEYFSETQRNKGNFPGRFSGRQFSNSRSEMNVSTLELGDSALYLCASSKGTSGTPDEQYFGPGTRLTVT.

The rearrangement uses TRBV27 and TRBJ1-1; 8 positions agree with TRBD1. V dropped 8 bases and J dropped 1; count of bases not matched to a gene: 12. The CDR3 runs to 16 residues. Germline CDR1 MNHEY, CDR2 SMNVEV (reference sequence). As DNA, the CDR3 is TGTGCCAGCGCGGGGGCATTCGGGACAGGGAACACTGAAGCTTTCTTT. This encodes CASAGAFGTGNTEAFF.

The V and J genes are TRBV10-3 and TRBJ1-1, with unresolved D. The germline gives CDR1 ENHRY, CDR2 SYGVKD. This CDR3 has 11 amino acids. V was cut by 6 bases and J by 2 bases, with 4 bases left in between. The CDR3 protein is CAIRGNTEAFF. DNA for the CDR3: TGTGCCATCAGAGGAAACACTGAAGCTTTCTTT.

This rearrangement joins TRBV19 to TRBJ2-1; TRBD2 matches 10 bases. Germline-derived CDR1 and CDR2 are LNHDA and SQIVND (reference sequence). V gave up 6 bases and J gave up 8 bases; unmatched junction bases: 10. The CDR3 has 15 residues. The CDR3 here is CASRPSGRALYEQFF. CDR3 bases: TGTGCCAGTAGACCCAGCGGGAGGGCCTTATATGAGCAGTTCTTC.

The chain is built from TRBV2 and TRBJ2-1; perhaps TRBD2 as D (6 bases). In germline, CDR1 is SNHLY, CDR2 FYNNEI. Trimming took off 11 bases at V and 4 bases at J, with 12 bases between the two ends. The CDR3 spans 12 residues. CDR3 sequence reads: CAGGWTYNEQFF. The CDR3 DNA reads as TGTGCCGGGGGGTGGACATACAATGAGCAGTTCTTC.

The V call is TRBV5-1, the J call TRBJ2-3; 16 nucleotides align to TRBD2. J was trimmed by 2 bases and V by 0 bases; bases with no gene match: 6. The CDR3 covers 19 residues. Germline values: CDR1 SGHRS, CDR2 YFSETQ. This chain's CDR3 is CASSLEGLAGGPVTDTQYF. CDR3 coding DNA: TGCGCCAGCAGCTTGGAGGGACTAGCGGGAGGGCCGGTCACAGATACGCAGTATTTT.

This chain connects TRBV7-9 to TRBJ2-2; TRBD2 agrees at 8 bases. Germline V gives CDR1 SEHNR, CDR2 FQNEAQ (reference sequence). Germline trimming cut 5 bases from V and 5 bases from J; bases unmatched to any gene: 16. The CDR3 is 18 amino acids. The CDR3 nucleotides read TGTGCCAGCAGCCGGGAAGGTGGAGCGGGAGCTTTGACCGGGGAGCTGTTTTTT. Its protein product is CASSREGGAGALTGELFF.

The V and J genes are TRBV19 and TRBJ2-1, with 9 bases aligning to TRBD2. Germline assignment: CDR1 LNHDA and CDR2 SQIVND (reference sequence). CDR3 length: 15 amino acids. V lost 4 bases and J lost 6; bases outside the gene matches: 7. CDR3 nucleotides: TGTGCCAGTAGTAGCGGGAGGGCCCTCGTCAATGAGCAGTTCTTC. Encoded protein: CASSSGRALVNEQFF.

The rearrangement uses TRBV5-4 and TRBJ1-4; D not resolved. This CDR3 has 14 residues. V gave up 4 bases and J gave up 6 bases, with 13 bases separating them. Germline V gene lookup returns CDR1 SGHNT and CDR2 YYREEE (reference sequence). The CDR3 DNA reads TGTGCCAGCAGCACAAAAGTCAGTGATGAAAAACTGTTTTTT. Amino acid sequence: CASSTKVSDEKLFF.

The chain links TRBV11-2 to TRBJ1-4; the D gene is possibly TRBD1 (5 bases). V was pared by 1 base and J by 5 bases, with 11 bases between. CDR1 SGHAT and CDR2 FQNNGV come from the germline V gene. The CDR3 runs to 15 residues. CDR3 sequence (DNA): TGTGCCAGCAGCTTAGGTGGCAGGGCCAATGAAAAACTGTTTTTT. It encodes CASSLGGRANEKLFF.

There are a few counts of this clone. The CDR3 is CSVAVGSYEQYF. DNA of the CDR3: TGCAGCGTTGCTGTCGGATCCTACGAGCAGTACTTC. The chain carries TRBV29-1 and TRBJ2-7, with D uncertain. The CDR3 loop spans 12 amino acids. Trimming cost V 4 bases and J 1 base, with 8 bases left between them. Per the germline V gene, CDR1 is SQVTM and CDR2 is ANQGSEA.

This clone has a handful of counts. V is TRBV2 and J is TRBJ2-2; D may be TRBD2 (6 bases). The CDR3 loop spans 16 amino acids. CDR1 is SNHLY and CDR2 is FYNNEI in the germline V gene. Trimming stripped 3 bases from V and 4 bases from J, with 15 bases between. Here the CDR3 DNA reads TGTGCCAGCAGTGATTCTCGCGGGACCATCACCGGGGAGCTGTTTTTT. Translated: CASSDSRGTITGELFF.

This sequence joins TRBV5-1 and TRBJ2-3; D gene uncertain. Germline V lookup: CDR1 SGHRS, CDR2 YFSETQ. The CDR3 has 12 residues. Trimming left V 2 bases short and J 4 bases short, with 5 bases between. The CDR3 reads CASSLVPDTQYF. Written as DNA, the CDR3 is TGCGCCAGCAGCTTAGTCCCAGATACGCAGTATTTT.

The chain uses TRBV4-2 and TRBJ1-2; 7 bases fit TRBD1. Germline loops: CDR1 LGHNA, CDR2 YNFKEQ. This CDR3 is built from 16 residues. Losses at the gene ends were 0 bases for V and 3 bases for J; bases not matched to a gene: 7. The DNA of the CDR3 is TGTGCCAGCAGCCAAGATATTACAGGGGTGTACTATGGCTACACCTTC. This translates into CASSQDITGVYYGYTF.